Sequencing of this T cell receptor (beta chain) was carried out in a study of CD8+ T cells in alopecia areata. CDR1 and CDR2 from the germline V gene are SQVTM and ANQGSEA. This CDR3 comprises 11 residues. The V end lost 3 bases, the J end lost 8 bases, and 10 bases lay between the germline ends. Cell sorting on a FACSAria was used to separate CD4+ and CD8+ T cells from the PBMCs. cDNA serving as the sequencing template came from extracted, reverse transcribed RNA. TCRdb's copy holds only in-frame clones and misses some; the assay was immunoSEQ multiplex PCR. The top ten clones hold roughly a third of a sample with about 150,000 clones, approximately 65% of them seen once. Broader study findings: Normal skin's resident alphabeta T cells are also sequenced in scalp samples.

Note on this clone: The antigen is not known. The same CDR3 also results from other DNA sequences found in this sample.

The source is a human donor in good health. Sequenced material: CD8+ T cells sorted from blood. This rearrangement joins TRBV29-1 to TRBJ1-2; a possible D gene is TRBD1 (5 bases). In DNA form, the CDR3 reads TGCAGCGTTGAGGTGAGGGGCGGCTACACCTTC. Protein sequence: CSVEVRGGYTF. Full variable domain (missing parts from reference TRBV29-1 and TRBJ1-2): SAVISQKPSRDICQRGTSLTIQCQVDSQVTMMFWYRQQPGQSLTLIATANQGSEATYESGFVIDKFPISRPNLTFSTLTVSNMSPEDSSIYLCSVEVRGGYTFGSGTRLTVV.